This passage covers 6 T cell receptor beta chains from one sample sequenced in a study of vaccination and CD4 T cells after COVID-19. Documented treatment: roughly nine-day PBMC culture with coronavirus spike peptide pools or control peptides (ViraFEST assay). The Oncomine TCR Beta short-read assay was applied to DNA of cultured CD4+ T cells. TCRdb passed the PCR reads through MiXCR, listing each CDR3 protein once. The sample has 15,000 or so distinct CDR3 sequences, approximately 55% seen once. Their antigen targets remain unknown. This material consisted of CD4+ T cells from blood, cultured in vitro, taken before SARS-CoV-2 vaccination. All receptors come from a human donor who had recovered from COVID-19.

The rearrangement uses TRBV28 and TRBJ2-2; no definite D call. Germline lookup yields CDR1 MDHEN and CDR2 SYDVKM. The CDR3 is 14 amino acids. Trimming left V 1 base short and J 3 bases short, with 6 bases between. The CDR3 region is CASSLSRDTGELFF. The CDR3 region has the DNA TGTGCCAGCAGTTTATCTAGGGACACCGGGGAGCTGTTTTTT.

The rearrangement joins TRBV7-9 to TRBJ1-2, with D hard to call. Germline V gene lookup returns CDR1 SEHNR and CDR2 FQNEAQ (reference sequence). The CDR3 is 13 amino acids. Trimming removed 5 bases at V and 0 bases at J, with 7 bases between. The DNA for the CDR3 is TGTGCCAGCAGCAATTCGGCTAACTATGGCTACACCTTC. Amino acid sequence: CASSNSANYGYTF. The full variable domain, completed using reference TRBV7-9 and TRBJ1-2, is DTGVSQNPRHKITKRGQNVTFRCDPISEHNRLYWYRQTLGQGPEFLTYFQNEAQLEKSRLLSDRFSAERPKGSFSTLEIQRTEQGDSAMYLCASSNSANYGYTFGSGTRLTVV.

This chain links TRBV12-3 or TRBV12-4 with TRBJ2-5; a weak D match, TRBD1 (6 bases). V dropped 2 bases and J dropped 3 bases, with 13 bases sitting between them. The CDR3 sequence is 15 residues long. CDR3 in amino acids: CASSLSTGTKETQYF. The CDR3 bases are TGTGCCAGCAGTTTATCGACCGGGACAAAAGAGACCCAGTACTTC.

This clonotype turned up a few times. This chain uses TRBV24-1 with TRBJ1-5; possibly TRBD1 for D (5 bases). Trimming cost V 3 bases and J 8 bases, with 19 bases left between them. The CDR3 loop spans 16 amino acids. The germline V gene encodes CDR1 KGHDR and CDR2 SFDVKD. The CDR3 loop is CATSDHGWDGVEPQHF. The CDR3 DNA follows: TGTGCCACCAGTGATCACGGCTGGGACGGGGTCGAGCCCCAGCATTTT.

The chain is built from TRBV7-2 and TRBJ1-2; TRBD1 is a possible D gene (6 bases). V dropped 5 bases and J dropped 6 bases, with 16 bases sitting between them. Germline lookup yields CDR1 SGHTA and CDR2 FQGNSA. This CDR3 spans 14 amino acids. This CDR3 reads CASSGGWGLDGYTF. The CDR3 DNA sequence: TGTGCCAGCAGCGGGGGATGGGGGCTGGATGGCTACACCTTC.

V usage is TRBV7-6 and J usage is TRBJ2-7, with TRBD1 matching over 12 bases. CDR1 SGHVS and CDR2 FNYEAQ come from the germline V gene. The CDR3 spans 17 residues. V lost 0 bases, J lost 1 base, and 4 bases stayed unmatched. CDR3 bases: TGTGCCAGCAGCTTAGCGCCGGGACAGGGGGCGTCCTACGAGCAGTACTTC. Amino acid sequence: CASSLAPGQGASYEQYF.